This T cell receptor (beta chain) was sequenced during a study of T cell responses to AZD1222 COVID-19 vaccine (dated by TCRdb to 2020 to 2022). In the study overall: AZD1222 recipients given second doses at about 4 weeks or at about 12 weeks were pooled, since spike-specific TCR depth and breadth were not found to differ between the two schedules. A total of 240 or so trial participants underwent TCR sequencing, of whom roughly 210 had received two doses of AZD1222 and 26 had received two doses of the MenACWY control vaccine. Enrollment into the trials was organized by age into subgroups of 18-55, 56-69 and 70-plus years, and those subgroups contained about 150, 27 and 61 TCR-sequenced participants, respectively.

The CDR3 has 15 amino acids, counting the end cysteine and phenylalanine. The CDR3 DNA has 45 bases and is translated from base 1. The junction shows trimming of 2 bases on V and 7 bases on J, plus 15 bases between the germline ends. CDR1 and CDR2, per the germline V gene, are MNHEY and SVGEGT. Broad study findings and their caveats: Vaccine-associated CD4 TCRs spanned the whole spike protein, with dominant responses in regions 160-218 and 743-854. After two AZD1222 doses, both the breadth and the depth of spike-specific TCRs were significantly higher than at day 0 and than in MenACWY recipients. Reportedly, almost half of the unique spike-specific TCRs recognized epitopes lying outside the regions that are mutated in the B.1.351 and B.1.1.7 variants. Conclusions about previously exposed vaccinees are limited because only six or seven AZD1222 recipients were SARS-CoV-2 seropositive at baseline. Participants were mostly white British and included more females than males, and it was suggested by the authors that clonal diversity may have been underestimated. In the small 56-69-year group, the increase in depth fell short of significance, most likely because of low power. Because no samples from the day 14 peak response were available, repertoires could be characterized only after the peak T cell response.

Regarding this clone: Its antigen target is currently unknown. Base qualities are missing; no much larger clone stands one base away.

The CDR3 regions of human TCRbeta chains were subjected to immunosequencing. Per the source publication's procedure: Repertoire TCRs were checked for matches against a reference library of SARS-CoV-2-specific TCRs that had been generated using the MIRA antigen-specificity platform. Breadth meant the fraction of unique TCRs that were SARS-CoV-2-associated, whereas depth meant the fraction of total T cells that were SARS-CoV-2-associated. Using the MIRA data, each spike-specific TCR was assigned both to the spike region to which the TCR was reactive and to a CD4 or CD8 class. Log10-transformed breadth and depth values were compared by one-way ANOVA with Sidak's multiple comparisons tests. The table was pulled from immuneACCESS by TCRdb, which kept in-frame rearrangements only. Such tables lose some clones; where checked, under half of the loss comes from unresolved V genes, and the rest has no known cause. V and J calls and clone size are as listed in that table; D and trimming were resolved from the DNA. The table for this sample lists 100,000 to 150,000 clones; roughly 89% of them were counted only once. 6.3% of the sample is in the top ten clones.

The sample's time point label, decoded: baseline before first vaccination. Vaccinee samples came from UK trials COV001 and COV002, including a single-blind randomized controlled phase 2/3 trial of AZD1222 (ChAdOx1 nCoV-19) in healthy adults. For TCRbeta chain sequencing, PBMC samples were collected from trial participants at day 0 and at day 28 after the second dose. The specimen comprised peripheral blood, sampled on day 0 of AZD1222 vaccination. This TCR derives from an adult in good health. Here the chain combines TRBV6-2 or TRBV6-3 and TRBJ1-5, with TRBD1 perhaps the D gene, on 5 matching bases. The CDR3 region: CASSYGSRADQPQHF. In nucleotide form, the sequence is TGTGCCAGCAGTTACGGATCCAGGGCTGACCAGCCCCAGCATTTT.